Listed below are T cell receptor beta chains from one sample, sequenced in a study of blood T cell repertoires in COVID-19. TCRdb's table, derived via immunoSEQ multiplex PCR, lists solely in-frame clones and lacks some. The profile shows over 110,000 clones, about nine tenths of them singletons. Sequenced sample: peripheral blood. These receptors were collected from a human donor in a cohort sampled during active COVID-19. Both conserved end residues are part of each CDR3. A D gene is named only where the DNA matches it firmly. Clone size, where shown, is once, few, many, or a class for clones that have expanded.

>TRBV3-1/TRBV3-2|TRBJ1-6|NA|NA
CASSQAGGVANSPLHF
TGTGCCAGCAGCCAAGCTGGGGGCGTAGCCAATTCACCCCTCCACTTT
>TRBV10-3|TRBJ2-7|TRBD2|NA
CAISMGLADEQYF
TGTGCCATCAGTATGGGACTAGCGGACGAGCAGTACTTC
>TRBV12-3/TRBV12-4|TRBJ2-5|TRBD1|NA
CASSKGALETQYF
TGTGCCAGCAGCAAGGGGGCTCTAGAGACCCAGTACTTC
>TRBV6-5|TRBJ1-6|NA|NA
CASTVQGRSPLHF
TGTGCCAGCACCGTACAGGGTCGTTCACCCCTCCACTTT
>TRBV9|TRBJ1-6|NA|NA
CASSSRVAGLPLHF
TGTGCCAGCAGCTCTCGGGTAGCCGGCCTACCCCTCCACTTT
>TRBV9|TRBJ2-3|TRBD2|NA
CASSVAGLAGTSTDTQYF
TGTGCCAGCAGCGTAGCGGGACTAGCGGGGACTAGCACAGATACGCAGTATTTT
>TRBV5-4|TRBJ2-7|NA|NA
CASSLGPDSPSYEQYF
TGTGCCAGCAGCTTGGGCCCGGACAGTCCCTCCTACGAGCAGTACTTC
>TRBV7-2|TRBJ2-6|TRBD1|NA
CASSQRGTDYSGANVLTF
TGTGCCAGCAGCCAAAGGGGGACAGATTACTCTGGGGCCAACGTCCTGACTTTC
>TRBV20-1|TRBJ1-4|NA|NA
CSASTRHNEKLFF
TGCAGTGCTAGTACTCGCCATAATGAAAAACTGTTTTTT
>TRBV19|TRBJ2-5|TRBD2|NA
CASSIRGGAVETQYF
TGTGCCAGTAGTATACGGGGAGGGGCGGTCGAGACCCAGTACTTC
>TRBV27|TRBJ1-5|TRBD1|NA
CASRQGQGVGQPQHF
TGTGCCAGCAGACAAGGCCAGGGGGTGGGTCAGCCCCAGCATTTT
>TRBV23-1|TRBJ1-4|NA|NA
CASRRHPTNEKLFF
TGCGCCAGCAGAAGACACCCAACTAATGAAAAACTGTTTTTT
>TRBV12-3/TRBV12-4|TRBJ2-7|NA|few
CASRFTGKQYF
TGTGCCAGCAGGTTCACAGGGAAGCAGTACTTC
>TRBV30|TRBJ2-1|TRBD2|NA
CAWNARGLVGNEQFF
TGTGCCTGGAACGCCCGGGGACTAGTGGGGAATGAGCAGTTCTTC
>TRBV6-2/TRBV6-3|TRBJ2-7|TRBD1|once
CASSYRGPSSYEQYF
TGTGCCAGCAGTTACAGGGGGCCGAGCTCCTACGAGCAGTACTTC
>TRBV15|TRBJ2-1|NA|NA
CATSRDLRMGHNEQFF
TGTGCCACCAGCAGAGATCTCCGGATGGGGCACAATGAGCAGTTCTTC
>TRBV25-1|TRBJ2-3|TRBD1|NA
CASSSLQQGSSPDTQYF
TGTGCCAGCAGTTCCCTGCAACAGGGGTCGAGCCCAGATACGCAGTATTTT
>TRBV5-4|TRBJ2-3|TRBD1|NA
CASSFDRVKTDTQYF
TGTGCCAGCAGCTTCGACAGGGTGAAAACAGATACGCAGTATTTT
>TRBV27|TRBJ1-1|NA|NA
CASSLLGGNTEAFF
TGTGCCAGCAGTTTATTAGGGGGGAACACTGAAGCTTTCTTT
>TRBV7-9|TRBJ2-7|TRBD1|NA
CASSQDRGRREQYF
TGTGCCAGCAGCCAGGACAGGGGGCGACGGGAGCAGTACTTC
>TRBV29-1|TRBJ1-6|NA|once
CSVRDSINSPLHF
TGCAGCGTCCGGGACTCAATCAATTCACCCCTCCACTTT
>TRBV7-9|TRBJ2-2|NA|NA
CASSFWGPTGELFF
TGTGCCAGCAGCTTCTGGGGGCCAACCGGGGAGCTGTTTTTT
>TRBV7-9|TRBJ2-2|TRBD2|NA
CASSPVGLAGGKNTGELFF
TGTGCCAGCAGTCCCGTTGGACTAGCGGGGGGTAAGAACACCGGGGAGCTGTTTTTT
>TRBV9|TRBJ2-7|NA|NA
CASSVLAEGGEQYF
TGTGCCAGCAGCGTCCTTGCAGAAGGGGGCGAGCAGTACTTC
>TRBV11-2|TRBJ2-2|NA|NA
CASSLNPGTNTGELFF
TGTGCCAGCAGCTTGAATCCGGGGACGAACACCGGGGAGCTGTTTTTT
>TRBV28|TRBJ2-5|TRBD1|NA
CASSFNQDRYRDRGAETQYF
TGTGCCAGCAGTTTTAATCAGGATCGATACCGGGACAGGGGAGCAGAGACCCAGTACTTC
>TRBV7-9|TRBJ2-1|TRBD1|few
CASSYPPGQGYNEQFF
TGTGCCAGCAGCTACCCTCCGGGACAGGGGTACAATGAGCAGTTCTTC
>TRBV9|TRBJ2-1|TRBD2|NA
CASSVGRGAYNEQFF
TGTGCCAGCAGCGTAGGGCGGGGGGCTTACAATGAGCAGTTCTTC
>TRBV3-1/TRBV3-2|TRBJ1-2|NA|NA
CASSPDSYGYTF
TGTGCCAGCAGCCCGGACAGCTATGGCTACACCTTC
>TRBV6-2/TRBV6-3|TRBJ1-1|NA|NA
CASSPGGMNTEAFF
TGTGCCAGCAGCCCCGGCGGGATGAACACTGAAGCTTTCTTT
>TRBV7-8|TRBJ2-7|NA|NA
CASSLEGPNEQYF
TGTGCCAGCAGCTTGGAGGGACCCAACGAGCAGTACTTC
>TRBV15|TRBJ1-3|NA|NA
CATSRDRGYTIYF
TGTGCCACCAGCAGAGACAGGGGTTACACCATATATTTT
>TRBV5-6|TRBJ1-1|NA|NA
CASSSGDLAEAFF
TGTGCCAGCAGCTCGGGGGACCTCGCTGAAGCTTTCTTT
>TRBV19|TRBJ1-2|TRBD1|NA
CASSTDPGQGHYGYTF
TGTGCCAGTAGTACCGACCCGGGACAGGGACACTATGGCTACACCTTC
>TRBV9|TRBJ2-6|NA|NA
CASSEGHISGANVLTF
TGTGCCAGCAGCGAAGGACACATCTCTGGGGCCAACGTCCTGACTTTC
>TRBV7-3|TRBJ1-1|NA|once
CASSLGGEAFF
TGTGCCAGCAGCTTAGGAGGTGAAGCTTTCTTT
>TRBV15|TRBJ2-7|NA|once
CATSPPGRAEQYF
TGTGCCACCAGCCCGCCGGGCAGGGCCGAGCAGTACTTC
>TRBV5-1|TRBJ1-2|NA|NA
CASSLVPLEDGYTF
TGCGCCAGCAGCTTGGTCCCGTTAGAGGATGGCTACACCTTC